This T cell receptor beta chain was sequenced in a study of T and B cells in COVID-19 patients. Across the study: Active-infection patients were older, median 67 years, than recovered patients, median approximately 35 years.

Per the germline V gene, CDR1 is MNHEY and CDR2 is SVGEGT. The CDR3 contains 15 residues. Trimming cost V 6 bases and J 0 bases, with 13 bases left between them. General study points: Patients with COVID-19 reportedly showed strongly skewed T cell receptor beta variable and joining gene usage. At recovery TRB diversity and richness exceeded healthy donors, after highly clonal active COVID-19 repertoires. The recovered cohort had fewer than 3,000 exclusive TCR clusters, including 31 low generation probability clusters.

By frequency in the sample, this clonotype is medium-sized. The antigen remains unidentified. Each TRB amplification used roughly 250-550 ng of genomic DNA from blood. TRB rearrangements were amplified by multiplex PCR with BIOMED2 TRB-A/B primers. MiXCR, run by TCRdb on the multiplex PCR reads, gives a single entry per CDR3 protein. The data hold about 4,800 distinct CDR3 sequences, with under 30% observed a single time. The rearrangement links TRBV6-2 or TRBV6-3 to TRBJ2-3, with TRBD2 as a possible D gene (6 bases). The material sequenced was blood. The clonotype comes from a human donor with active COVID-19. The CDR3 here is CASRSYGGSTDTQYF. The CDR3 region has the DNA TGTGCCAGCAGGAGCTACGGGGGTAGCACAGATACGCAGTATTTT.